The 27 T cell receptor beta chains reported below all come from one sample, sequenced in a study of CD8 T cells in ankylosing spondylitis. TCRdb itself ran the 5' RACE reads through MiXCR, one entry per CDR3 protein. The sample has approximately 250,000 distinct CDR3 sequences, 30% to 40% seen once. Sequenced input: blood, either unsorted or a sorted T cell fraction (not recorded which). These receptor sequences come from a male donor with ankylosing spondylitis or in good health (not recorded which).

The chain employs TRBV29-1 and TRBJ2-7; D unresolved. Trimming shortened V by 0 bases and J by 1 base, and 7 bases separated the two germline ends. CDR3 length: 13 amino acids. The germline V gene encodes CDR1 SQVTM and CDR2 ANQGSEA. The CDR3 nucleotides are TGCAGCGTTGAAGATTCGGCATCCTACGAGCAGTACTTC. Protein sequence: CSVEDSASYEQYF.

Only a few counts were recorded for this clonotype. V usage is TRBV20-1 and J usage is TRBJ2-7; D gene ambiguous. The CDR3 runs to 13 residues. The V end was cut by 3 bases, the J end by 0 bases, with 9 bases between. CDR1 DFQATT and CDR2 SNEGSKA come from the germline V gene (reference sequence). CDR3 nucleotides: TGCAGTGCTAGGAACACGTACTCCTACGAGCAGTACTTC. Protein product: CSARNTYSYEQYF.

The CDR3 DNA follows: TGTGCCAGCTGCGAAAGATTGACAGGCGCAAACGGCAATCAGCCCCAGCATTTT. This sequence encodes CASCERLTGANGNQPQHF. The chain uses TRBV12-3 or TRBV12-4 and TRBJ1-5, with a tentative D call TRBD1 (6 bases). With 8 bases removed from V and 2 bases from J, the gap between germline ends came to 25 bases. The CDR3 runs 18 residues.

The CDR3 DNA sequence: TGTGCCAGCAGTTTAGGACGGGGGATTCAGGACGAGCAGTACTTC. This codes for CASSLGRGIQDEQYF. The chain carries TRBV12-3 or TRBV12-4 and TRBJ2-7, with a tentative D call TRBD2 (6 bases). Trimming removed 1 base at V and 5 bases at J, with 15 bases between. CDR3 size: 15 residues.

The CDR3 reads CASSERRQARSGNTIYF. CDR3 nucleotide sequence: TGTGCCAGCAGCGAGAGACGACAGGCACGCTCTGGAAACACCATATATTTT. V gene TRBV9 combines with J gene TRBJ1-3, with D tentatively TRBD1 (6 bases). CDR3 length: 17 amino acids. V shed 3 bases and J shed 0 bases, with 16 bases lying between them. Germline V gives CDR1 SGDLS, CDR2 YYNGEE.

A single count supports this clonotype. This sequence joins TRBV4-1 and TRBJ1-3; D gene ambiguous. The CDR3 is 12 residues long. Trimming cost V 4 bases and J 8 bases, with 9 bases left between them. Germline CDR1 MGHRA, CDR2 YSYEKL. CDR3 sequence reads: CASSPYGHTIYF. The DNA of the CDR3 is TGCGCCAGCAGCCCCTACGGGCACACCATATATTTT.

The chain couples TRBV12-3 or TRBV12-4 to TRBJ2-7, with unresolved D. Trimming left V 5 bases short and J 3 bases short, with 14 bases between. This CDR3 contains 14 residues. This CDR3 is CASSLPPPYYEQYF. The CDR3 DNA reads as TGTGCCAGCAGTCTCCCCCCGCCCTACTACGAGCAGTACTTC.

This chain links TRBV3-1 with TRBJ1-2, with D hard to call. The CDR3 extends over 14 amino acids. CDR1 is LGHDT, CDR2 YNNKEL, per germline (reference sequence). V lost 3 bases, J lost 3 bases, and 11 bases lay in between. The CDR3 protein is CASSQGGMHYGYTF. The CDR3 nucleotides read TGTGCCAGCAGCCAGGGTGGAATGCACTATGGCTACACCTTC. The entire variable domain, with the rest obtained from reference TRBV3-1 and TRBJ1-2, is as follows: DTAVSQTPKYLVTQMGNDKSIKCEQNLGHDTMYWYKQDSKKFLKIMFSYNNKELIINETVPNRFSPKSPDKAHLNLHINSLELGDSAVYFCASSQGGMHYGYTFGSGTRLTVV.

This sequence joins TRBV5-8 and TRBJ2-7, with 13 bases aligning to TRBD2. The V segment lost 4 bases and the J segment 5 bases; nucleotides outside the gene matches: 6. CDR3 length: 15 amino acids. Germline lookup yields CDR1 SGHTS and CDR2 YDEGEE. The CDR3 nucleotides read TGTGCCAGCAGCGCAACTAGCGGGGGGGCCGACGAGCAGTACTTC. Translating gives CASSATSGGADEQYF.

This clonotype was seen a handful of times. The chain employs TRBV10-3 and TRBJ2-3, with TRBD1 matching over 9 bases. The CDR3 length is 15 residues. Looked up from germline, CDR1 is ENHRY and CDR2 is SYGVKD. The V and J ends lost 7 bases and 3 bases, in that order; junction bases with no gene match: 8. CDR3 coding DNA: TGTGCCATCAATAACGTGGGGACAGGGACAGATACGCAGTATTTT. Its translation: CAINNVGTGTDTQYF.

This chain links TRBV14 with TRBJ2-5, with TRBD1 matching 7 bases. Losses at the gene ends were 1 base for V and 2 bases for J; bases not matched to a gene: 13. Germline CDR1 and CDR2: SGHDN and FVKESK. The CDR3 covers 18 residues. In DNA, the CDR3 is TGTGCCAGCAGCCAAGGGCTTTCCGGGACAGCTTATCAAGAGACCCAGTACTTC. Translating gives CASSQGLSGTAYQETQYF.

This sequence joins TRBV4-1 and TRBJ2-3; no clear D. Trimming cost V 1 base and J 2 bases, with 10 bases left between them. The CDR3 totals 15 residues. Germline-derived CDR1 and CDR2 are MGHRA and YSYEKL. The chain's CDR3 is CASSQVPSDTDTQYF. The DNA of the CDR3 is TGCGCCAGCAGCCAAGTGCCAAGCGACACAGATACGCAGTATTTT.

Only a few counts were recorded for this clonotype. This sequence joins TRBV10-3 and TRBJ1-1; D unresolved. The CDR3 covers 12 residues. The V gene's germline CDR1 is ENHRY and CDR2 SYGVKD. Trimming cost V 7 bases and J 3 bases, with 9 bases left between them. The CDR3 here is CAIKGTDTEAFF. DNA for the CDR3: TGTGCCATCAAGGGTACGGACACTGAAGCTTTCTTT.

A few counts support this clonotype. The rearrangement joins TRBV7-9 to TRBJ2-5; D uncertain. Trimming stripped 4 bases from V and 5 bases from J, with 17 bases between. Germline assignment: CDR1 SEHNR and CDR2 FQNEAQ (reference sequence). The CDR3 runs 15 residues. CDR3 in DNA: TGTGCCAGCAGCTATAGGGCTGGGGATGGGGAGACCCAGTACTTC. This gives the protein CASSYRAGDGETQYF.

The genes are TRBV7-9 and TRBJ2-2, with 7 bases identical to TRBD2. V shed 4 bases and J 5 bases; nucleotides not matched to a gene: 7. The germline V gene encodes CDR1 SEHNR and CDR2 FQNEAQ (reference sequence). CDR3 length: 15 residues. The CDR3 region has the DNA TGTGCCAGCAGCTACGGACTAGTCGGGACCGGGGAGCTGTTTTTT. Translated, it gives CASSYGLVGTGELFF.

The CDR3 spells CASSLAGGNNYGYTF. CDR3 DNA sequence: TGTGCCAGCAGCTTAGCGGGAGGGAATAACTATGGCTACACCTTC. The chain employs TRBV11-2 and TRBJ1-2; D is unclear. Germline assignment: CDR1 SGHAT and CDR2 FQNNGV. The germline V and J ends were trimmed by 1 base and 1 base, with 10 bases remaining between them. The CDR3 extends over 15 amino acids.

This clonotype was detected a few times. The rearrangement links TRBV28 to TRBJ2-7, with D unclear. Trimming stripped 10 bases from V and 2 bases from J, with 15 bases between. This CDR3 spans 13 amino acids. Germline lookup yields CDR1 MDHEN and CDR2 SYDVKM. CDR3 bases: TGTGCCATACAGAGTACCATTACCTACGAGCAGTACTTC. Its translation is CAIQSTITYEQYF. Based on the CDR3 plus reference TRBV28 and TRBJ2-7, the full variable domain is DVKVTQSSRYLVKRTGEKVFLECVQDMDHENMFWYRQDPGLGLRLIYFSYDVKMKEKGDIPEGYSVSREKKERFSLILESASTNQTSMYLCAIQSTITYEQYFGPGTRLTVT.

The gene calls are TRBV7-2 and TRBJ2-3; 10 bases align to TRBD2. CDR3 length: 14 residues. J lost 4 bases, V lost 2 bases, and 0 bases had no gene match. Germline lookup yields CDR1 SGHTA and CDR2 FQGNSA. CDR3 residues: CASSLLAGADTQYF. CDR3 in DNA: TGTGCCAGCAGCTTACTAGCGGGGGCAGATACGCAGTATTTT.

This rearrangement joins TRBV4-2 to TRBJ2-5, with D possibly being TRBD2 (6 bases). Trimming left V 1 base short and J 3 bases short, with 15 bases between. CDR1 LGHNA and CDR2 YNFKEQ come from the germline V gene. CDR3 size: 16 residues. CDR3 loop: CASSQAWGETKETQYF. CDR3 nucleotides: TGTGCCAGCAGCCAAGCTTGGGGGGAGACAAAAGAGACCCAGTACTTC.

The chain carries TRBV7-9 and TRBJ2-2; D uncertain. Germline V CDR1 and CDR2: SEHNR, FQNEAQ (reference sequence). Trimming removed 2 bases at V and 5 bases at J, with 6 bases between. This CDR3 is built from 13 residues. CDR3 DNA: TGTGCCAGCAGCTTAAAAGTGACCGGGGAGCTGTTTTTT. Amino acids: CASSLKVTGELFF. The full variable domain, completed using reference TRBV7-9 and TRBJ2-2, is DTGVSQNPRHKITKRGQNVTFRCDPISEHNRLYWYRQTLGQGPEFLTYFQNEAQLEKSRLLSDRFSAERPKGSFSTLEIQRTEQGDSAMYLCASSLKVTGELFFGEGSRLTVL.

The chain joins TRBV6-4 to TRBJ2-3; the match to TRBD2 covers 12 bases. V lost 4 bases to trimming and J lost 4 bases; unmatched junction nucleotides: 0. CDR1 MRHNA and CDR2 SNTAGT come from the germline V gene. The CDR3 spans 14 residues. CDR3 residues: CASSGTSGADTQYF. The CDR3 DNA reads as TGTGCCAGCAGTGGGACTAGCGGGGCAGATACGCAGTATTTT.

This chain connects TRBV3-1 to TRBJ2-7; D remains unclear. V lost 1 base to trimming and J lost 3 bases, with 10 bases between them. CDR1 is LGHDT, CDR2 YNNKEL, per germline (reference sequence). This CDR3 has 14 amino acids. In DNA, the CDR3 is TGTGCCAGCAGCCAAGGGCACAGTGGCTACGAGCAGTACTTC. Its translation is CASSQGHSGYEQYF.

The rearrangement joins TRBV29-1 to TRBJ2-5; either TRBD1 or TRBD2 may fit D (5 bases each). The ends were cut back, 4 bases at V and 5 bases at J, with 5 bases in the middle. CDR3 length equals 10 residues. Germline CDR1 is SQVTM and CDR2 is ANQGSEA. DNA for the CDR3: TGCAGCGTTGGGGACGAGACCCAGTACTTC. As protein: CSVGDETQYF.

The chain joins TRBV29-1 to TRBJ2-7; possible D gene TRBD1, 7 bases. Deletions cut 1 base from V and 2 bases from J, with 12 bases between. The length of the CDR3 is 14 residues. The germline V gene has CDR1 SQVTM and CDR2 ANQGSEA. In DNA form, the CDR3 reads TGCAGCGTTGAAGCGGGGGACAGCACCTACGAGCAGTACTTC. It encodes CSVEAGDSTYEQYF.

This CDR3 is CASNPAQGLGEQYF. The CDR3 bases are TGTGCCAGCAACCCCGCGCAGGGGTTGGGCGAGCAGTACTTC. The rearrangement joins TRBV27 to TRBJ2-7, with a tentative D call TRBD1 (6 bases). The V and J ends lost 7 bases and 6 bases respectively, with 19 bases between them. The CDR3 is 14 amino acids. Germline CDR1 reads MNHEY; CDR2 reads SMNVEV (reference sequence).

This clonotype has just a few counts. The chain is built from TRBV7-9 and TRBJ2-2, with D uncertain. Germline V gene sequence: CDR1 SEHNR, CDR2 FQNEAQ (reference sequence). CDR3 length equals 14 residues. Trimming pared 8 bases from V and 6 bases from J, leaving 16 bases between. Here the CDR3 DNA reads TGTGCCAGCCAGACTTGGTTGGATCCCGGGGAGCTGTTTTTT. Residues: CASQTWLDPGELFF.

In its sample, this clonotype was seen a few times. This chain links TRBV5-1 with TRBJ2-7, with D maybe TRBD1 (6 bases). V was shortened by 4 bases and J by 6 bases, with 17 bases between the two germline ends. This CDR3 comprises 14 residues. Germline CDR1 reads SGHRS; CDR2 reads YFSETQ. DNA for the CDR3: TGCGCCAGCAGCGAGACAGGAACCGAACCCGAGCAGTACTTC. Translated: CASSETGTEPEQYF.